Listed below are T cell receptor beta chains from one sample, sequenced in a study of T cell repertoires in cytomegalovirus infection. TCRdb re-called the reads with MiXCR, one entry per CDR3 protein. Of approximately 500,000 distinct CDR3 sequences listed, about 26% are singletons. Sequenced input: PBMCs. Receptors were obtained from a human donor in good health (CMV status not recorded). Some clones in this sample may be carry-over from other donors' samples. CDR3s include the opening cysteine and the closing phenylalanine or tryptophan. Each record gives: clone size, V gene, CDR3 length, J gene, D gene, CDR3 protein, CDR3 DNA. A D gene is named only where the DNA matches it firmly. Size tells how often a clone was seen (once, few, many) or the class of an expanded clone, and some rows leave it out.

-	TRBV3-1	14	TRBJ1-2	-	CASSQGPSDYGYTF	TGTGCCAGCAGCCAAGGACCATCGGACTATGGCTACACCTTC
-	TRBV5-1	16	TRBJ2-1	-	CASSLDPGNSAGEQFF	TGCGCCAGCAGCTTGGATCCAGGAAACTCAGCCGGTGAGCAGTTCTTC
-	TRBV6-5	17	TRBJ2-1	TRBD2	CASSYSASGRVYNEQFF	TGTGCCAGCAGTTACTCGGCTAGCGGGAGAGTCTACAATGAGCAGTTCTTC
-	TRBV27	18	TRBJ2-1	TRBD1	CASSNRDRVRLPYNEQFF	TGTGCCAGCAGCAACCGGGACAGGGTACGTCTCCCCTACAATGAGCAGTTCTTC
many	TRBV7-2	16	TRBJ2-3	TRBD2	CASSILAGVGTDTQYF	TGTGCCAGCAGCATCTTAGCGGGAGTCGGCACAGATACGCAGTATTTT
-	TRBV29-1	12	TRBJ2-5	-	CSVEGDGSTQYF	TGCAGCGTGGAGGGGGACGGCTCGACCCAGTACTTC
-	TRBV7-2	12	TRBJ2-7	TRBD2	CATGEGFYEQYF	TGTGCCACCGGGGAGGGGTTCTACGAGCAGTACTTC
once	TRBV12-3/TRBV12-4	15	TRBJ2-1	TRBD2	CASRSSGASYNEQFF	TGTGCCAGCAGGTCTAGCGGAGCCTCCTACAATGAGCAGTTCTTC
-	TRBV24-1	16	TRBJ1-1	TRBD1	CATSGQGAGVDTEAFF	TGTGCCACCAGTGGACAGGGGGCAGGCGTGGACACTGAAGCTTTCTTT
-	TRBV29-1	12	TRBJ2-3	-	CSVEVGRRTQYF	TGCAGCGTTGAAGTAGGAAGGAGGACGCAGTATTTT
-	TRBV15	17	TRBJ2-3	TRBD2	CATSRDRILAGVDTQYF	TGTGCCACCAGCAGAGATCGTATCCTAGCGGGAGTAGATACGCAGTATTTT
-	TRBV19	14	TRBJ1-6	-	CASMGQAQNSPLHF	TGTGCCAGTATGGGGCAGGCTCAAAATTCACCCCTCCACTTT
many	TRBV7-2	14	TRBJ2-5	-	CASSSDWDGGTQYF	TGTGCCAGCAGCTCGGACTGGGACGGTGGGACCCAGTACTTC
-	TRBV7-2	13	TRBJ2-1	TRBD2	CASRRAGGYEQFF	TGTGCCAGCAGACGGGCGGGAGGATATGAGCAGTTCTTC
-	TRBV7-9	15	TRBJ2-7	TRBD2	CASSLVRAGEVRLYF	TGTGCCAGCAGCTTAGTGCGAGCGGGAGAGGTTCGACTGTACTTC
many	TRBV6-6	16	TRBJ2-6	-	CASSPPGAGGANVLTF	TGTGCCAGCAGTCCGCCCGGGGCTGGTGGGGCCAACGTCCTGACTTTC
many	TRBV7-2	15	TRBJ2-3	TRBD2	CASSDSGTTGDTQYF	TGTGCCAGCAGCGATAGCGGGACCACCGGAGATACGCAGTATTTT
few	TRBV4-2	17	TRBJ1-5	-	CASSQDGREQGNQPQHF	TGTGCCAGCAGCCAAGATGGAAGGGAGCAGGGCAATCAGCCCCAGCATTTT
-	TRBV7-9	12	TRBJ1-2	-	CASSFEGRGYTF	TGTGCCAGCAGCTTTGAAGGGAGGGGCTACACCTTC
many	TRBV7-2	18	TRBJ1-2	TRBD1	CASSPLPTGGRMGYGYTF	TGTGCCAGCAGCCCCCTTCCGACAGGGGGTAGGATGGGCTATGGCTACACCTTC